Following are 20 T cell receptor beta chains from one sample sequenced in a study of cytomegalovirus exposure and HLA in healthy donors. The protocol was immunoSEQ multiplex PCR, while the TCRdb copy is restricted to in-frame clones and leaves out a portion. The sample consists of 230,000 or so clones, almost 90% of them appearing once. Sequencing input: PBMCs. These receptors came from a woman younger than 35 in good health and CMV-seronegative.

This chain links TRBV7-9 with TRBJ1-1, with 9 bases that match TRBD1. Unmatched junction bases numbered 3, after V lost 0 bases and J lost 7 bases. This CDR3 region has 14 residues. In germline, CDR1 is SEHNR, CDR2 FQNEAQ (reference sequence). This CDR3 is CASSLAGQGGEAFF. The CDR3 bases are TGTGCCAGCAGCTTAGCGGGACAGGGAGGTGAAGCTTTCTTT.

This clone came up a few times. The rearrangement joins TRBV10-1 to TRBJ2-7; tentative D call: TRBD1 (5 bases). V was trimmed by 3 bases and J by 2 bases, leaving 11 bases between them. The CDR3 is 14 residues long. CDR1 and CDR2 from the germline V gene are WNHNN and SYGVQD (reference sequence). CDR3 nucleotides: TGCGCCAGCAGTGATGGGGCTAGGCCCTACGAGCAGTACTTC. Its protein is CASSDGARPYEQYF.

The rearrangement uses TRBV10-3 and TRBJ1-4; D might be TRBD1 (5 bases). The germline V and J ends were trimmed by 1 base and 6 bases, with 18 bases remaining between them. Germline V gene sequence: CDR1 ENHRY, CDR2 SYGVKD. This CDR3 has 17 residues. The DNA for the CDR3 is TGTGCCATCAGTGAGTGGGGGGGAGGCGGCCGCGATGAAAAACTGTTTTTT. Translating gives CAISEWGGGGRDEKLFF.

This rearrangement joins TRBV5-1 to TRBJ2-7; D ambiguous. The V end was cut by 2 bases, the J end by 0 bases, with 9 bases between. The length of the CDR3 is 14 residues. Germline CDR1 is SGHRS and CDR2 is YFSETQ. CDR3 nucleotides: TGCGCCAGCAGCTTTAGCCGTAGCTCCTACGAGCAGTACTTC. Translation gives CASSFSRSSYEQYF. Filled out from reference TRBV5-1 and TRBJ2-7, the complete variable domain reads KAGVTQTPRYLIKTRGQQVTLSCSPISGHRSVSWYQQTPGQGLQFLFEYFSETQRNKGNFPGRFSGRQFSNSRSEMNVSTLELGDSALYLCASSFSRSSYEQYFGPGTRLTVT.

The chain combines TRBV21-1 with TRBJ2-7; the table's D gene call, TRBD2, was not cross checked with the DNA. TRBV21-1 is an annotated pseudogene. The CDR3 contains 12 residues. Here the CDR3 DNA reads TGTGCCAGCAGCATGCCAGGGACTGAGCAGTACTTC. Protein product: CASSMPGTEQYF.

The chain has TRBV5-1 and TRBJ2-7, with 7 bases fitting TRBD2. The CDR3 contains 16 residues. J was trimmed by 3 bases and V by 0 bases; bases with no gene match: 9. From germline, CDR1 is SGHRS and CDR2 YFSETQ. The CDR3 loop reads CASSLEGAGEGYEQYF. The CDR3 DNA reads TGCGCCAGCAGCTTGGAGGGCGCGGGAGAGGGCTACGAGCAGTACTTC.

This clone was seen just once. The V gene is TRBV29-1, the J gene TRBJ2-1; TRBD2 is a possible D gene (5 bases). Germline V gene sequence: CDR1 SQVTM, CDR2 ANQGSEA. The CDR3 has 13 residues. V gave up 5 bases and J gave up 9 bases, with 17 bases separating them. The CDR3 loop is CSVRTDLQFEQFF. CDR3 sequence (DNA): TGCAGCGTTAGGACTGATCTACAATTTGAGCAGTTCTTC.

The CDR3: CASSLNQGSSYNEQFF. CDR3 in DNA: TGTGCCAGCAGCTTAAACCAGGGATCCTCCTACAATGAGCAGTTCTTC. The chain uses TRBV7-6 and TRBJ2-1, with D tentatively TRBD1 (5 bases). The CDR3 loop spans 16 amino acids. Trimming stripped 2 bases from V and 0 bases from J, with 11 bases between. From germline, CDR1 is SGHVS and CDR2 FNYEAQ.

This clone was seen a single time. The chain joins TRBV19 to TRBJ2-1; 7 positions match TRBD2. V shed 0 bases and J 2 bases; nucleotides not matched to a gene: 1. The length of the CDR3 is 15 residues. Germline lookup yields CDR1 LNHDA and CDR2 SQIVND (reference sequence). As DNA, the CDR3 is TGTGCCAGTAGTATAGAGAGCGGGACCTACAATGAGCAGTTCTTC. This translates into CASSIESGTYNEQFF.

This chain connects TRBV5-1 to TRBJ2-1, with TRBD2 as a possible D gene (6 bases). This CDR3 comprises 12 residues. Germline lookup yields CDR1 SGHRS and CDR2 YFSETQ. V shed 4 bases and J shed 10 bases, with 12 bases lying between them. The CDR3 nucleotides read TGCGCCAGCAGCCTGGCGGGAAGCGAGCAGTTCTTC. It codes for CASSLAGSEQFF.

The rearrangement joins TRBV29-1 to TRBJ1-2; perhaps TRBD1 as D (6 bases). The length of the CDR3 is 14 residues. Deletions cut 4 bases from V and 2 bases from J, with 14 bases between. Looked up from germline, CDR1 is SQVTM and CDR2 is ANQGSEA. The CDR3 protein is CSVVKPTGNYGYTF. DNA for the CDR3: TGCAGCGTTGTTAAGCCCACAGGGAACTATGGCTACACCTTC.

The CDR3 DNA follows: TGTGCCAGCAGTTTCTCCACTAGGAACGAGCAGTACTTC. Protein product: CASSFSTRNEQYF. The chain couples TRBV27 to TRBJ2-7, with D possibly matching TRBD2 (5 bases). The CDR3 loop spans 13 amino acids. Germline V gives CDR1 MNHEY, CDR2 SMNVEV (reference sequence). The germline V and J ends were trimmed by 3 bases and 5 bases, with 11 bases remaining between them.

The V gene is TRBV28, the J gene TRBJ2-7; D perhaps matches TRBD2 (7 bases). Germline-derived CDR1 and CDR2 are MDHEN and SYDVKM. Trimming removed 2 bases at V and 5 bases at J, with 19 bases between. This CDR3 has 16 amino acids. CDR3 in amino acids: CASSLPGGRPTDEQYF. CDR3 sequence (DNA): TGTGCCAGCAGTTTACCGGGGGGCCGCCCTACGGACGAGCAGTACTTC.

The chain has TRBV28 and TRBJ1-2, with D perhaps matching TRBD1 (5 bases). Germline V CDR1 and CDR2: MDHEN, SYDVKM. The ends were cut back, 3 bases at V and 8 bases at J, with 10 bases in the middle. The CDR3 has 12 residues. The CDR3 nucleotides are TGTGCCAGCAGTTTGATCGGGGGAGGCTACACCTTC. This encodes CASSLIGGGYTF.

This chain uses TRBV5-1 with TRBJ2-5; TRBD2 is a possible D gene (6 bases). This CDR3 contains 16 residues. CDR1 and CDR2 from the germline V gene are SGHRS and YFSETQ. V lost 4 bases and J lost 4, with 20 bases in between. CDR3 sequence (DNA): TGCGCCAGCAGCAAGGAAAGGGGAGGTCGTAGAGAGACCCAGTACTTC. Amino acids: CASSKERGGRRETQYF.

The chain joins TRBV6-5 to TRBJ2-1; tentative D call: TRBD1 (5 bases). Trimming removed 11 bases from V and 0 bases from J, with 14 bases in between. There are 14 residues in the CDR3. Per the germline V gene, CDR1 is MNHEY and CDR2 is SVGAGI. CDR3 residues: CASSDRNSYNEQFF. The CDR3 DNA follows: TGTGCCTCTTCCGACAGAAACTCCTACAATGAGCAGTTCTTC.

The chain couples TRBV7-6 to TRBJ2-1; 8 bases are shared with TRBD2. Trimming took 5 bases from V and 9 from J; bases not matched to a gene: 6. Looked up from germline, CDR1 is SGHVS and CDR2 is FNYEAQ. This CDR3 is built from 13 residues. CDR3 sequence: CASSPGTSVEQFF. The DNA for the CDR3 is TGTGCCAGCAGCCCCGGGACTAGTGTTGAGCAGTTCTTC.

The chain's CDR3 is CASSTQGNTEAFF. The CDR3 DNA reads TGTGCCAGCAGCACACAGGGGAACACTGAAGCTTTCTTT. The rearrangement joins TRBV7-9 to TRBJ1-1; the D gene is possibly TRBD1 (6 bases). CDR1 is SEHNR and CDR2 is FQNEAQ in the germline V gene (reference sequence). The CDR3 is 13 amino acids. Trimming stripped 5 bases from V and 1 base from J, with 8 bases between.

The rearrangement links TRBV15 to TRBJ2-2; 7 nucleotides line up with TRBD2. The germline V gene has CDR1 LNHNV and CDR2 YYDKDF (reference sequence). The CDR3 totals 16 residues. Losses at the gene ends were 5 bases for V and 5 bases for J; bases not matched to a gene: 11. The CDR3 here is CATSGGVAGDTGELFF. CDR3 DNA sequence: TGTGCCACCAGCGGGGGGGTTGCGGGAGATACCGGGGAGCTGTTTTTT. The full variable domain, in which reference TRBV15 and TRBJ2-2 provide the parts outside the CDR3, is DAMVIQNPRYQVTQFGKPVTLSCSQTLNHNVMYWYQQKSSQAPKLLFHYYDKDFNNEADTPDNFQSRRPNTSFCFLDIRSPGLGDTAMYLCATSGGVAGDTGELFFGEGSRLTVL.

V usage is TRBV14 and J usage is TRBJ2-1; tentative D call: TRBD1 (6 bases). V shed 5 bases and J shed 4 bases, with 21 bases lying between them. This CDR3 comprises 17 residues. Germline V lookup: CDR1 SGHDN, CDR2 FVKESK. The CDR3 region has the DNA TGTGCCAGCAGCGAAGGTTACCGGGACATCAGGTACAATGAGCAGTTCTTC. It encodes CASSEGYRDIRYNEQFF.